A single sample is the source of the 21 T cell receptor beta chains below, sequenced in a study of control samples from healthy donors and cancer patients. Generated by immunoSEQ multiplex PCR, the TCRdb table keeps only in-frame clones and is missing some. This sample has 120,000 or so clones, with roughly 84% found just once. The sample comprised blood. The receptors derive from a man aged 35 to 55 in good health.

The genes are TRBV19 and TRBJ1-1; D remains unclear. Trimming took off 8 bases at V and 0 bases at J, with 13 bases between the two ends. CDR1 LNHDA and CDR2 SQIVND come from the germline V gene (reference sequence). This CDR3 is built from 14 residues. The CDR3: CASAAPAMNTEAFF. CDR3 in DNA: TGTGCCAGTGCGGCCCCCGCCATGAACACTGAAGCTTTCTTT.

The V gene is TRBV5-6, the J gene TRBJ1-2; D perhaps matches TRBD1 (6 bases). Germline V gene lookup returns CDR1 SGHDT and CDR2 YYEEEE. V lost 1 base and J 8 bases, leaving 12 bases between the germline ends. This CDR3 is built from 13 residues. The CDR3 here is CASSLWGARGYTF. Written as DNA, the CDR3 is TGTGCCAGCAGCTTGTGGGGGGCGAGGGGCTACACCTTC.

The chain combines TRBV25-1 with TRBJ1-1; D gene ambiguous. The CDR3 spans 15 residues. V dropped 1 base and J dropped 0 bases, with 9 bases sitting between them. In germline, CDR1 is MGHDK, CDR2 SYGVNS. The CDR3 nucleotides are TGTGCCAGCAGTGAATTCCGGGCTATGAACACTGAAGCTTTCTTT. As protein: CASSEFRAMNTEAFF.

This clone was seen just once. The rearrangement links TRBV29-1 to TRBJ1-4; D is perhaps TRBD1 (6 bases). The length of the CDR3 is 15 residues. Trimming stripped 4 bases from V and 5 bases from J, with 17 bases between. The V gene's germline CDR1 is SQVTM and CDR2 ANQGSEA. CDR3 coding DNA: TGCAGCGTTGGGGAGTACGGACAGTCCAATGAAAAACTGTTTTTT. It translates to CSVGEYGQSNEKLFF.

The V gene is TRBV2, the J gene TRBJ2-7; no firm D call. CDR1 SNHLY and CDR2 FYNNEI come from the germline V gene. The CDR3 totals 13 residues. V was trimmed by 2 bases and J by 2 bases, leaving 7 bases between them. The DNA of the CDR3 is TGTGCCAGCAGTGAATTTTCGGCCTACGAGCAGTACTTC. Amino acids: CASSEFSAYEQYF. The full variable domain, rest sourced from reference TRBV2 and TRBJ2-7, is EPEVTQTPSHQVTQMGQEVILRCVPISNHLYFYWYRQILGQKVEFLVSFYNNEISEKSEIFDDQFSVERPDGSNFTLKIRSTKLEDSAMYFCASSEFSAYEQYFGPGTRLTVT.

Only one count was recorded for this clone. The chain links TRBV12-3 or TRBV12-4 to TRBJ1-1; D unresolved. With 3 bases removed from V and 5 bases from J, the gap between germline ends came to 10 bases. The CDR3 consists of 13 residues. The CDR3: CASSLKRETEAFF. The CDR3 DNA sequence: TGTGCCAGCAGTTTGAAAAGGGAGACTGAAGCTTTCTTT.

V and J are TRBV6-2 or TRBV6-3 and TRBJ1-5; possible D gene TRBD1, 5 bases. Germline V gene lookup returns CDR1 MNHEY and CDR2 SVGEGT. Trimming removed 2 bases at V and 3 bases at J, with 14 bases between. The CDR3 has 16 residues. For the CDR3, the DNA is TGTGCCAGCAGTTACCGTTCAGGGAGAAACAATCAGCCCCAGCATTTT. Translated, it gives CASSYRSGRNNQPQHF.

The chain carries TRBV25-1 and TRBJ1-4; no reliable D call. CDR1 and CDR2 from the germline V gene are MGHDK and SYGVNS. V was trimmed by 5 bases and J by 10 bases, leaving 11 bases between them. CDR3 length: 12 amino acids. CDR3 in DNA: TGTGCCAGCAGTCTCGATCGGGGAAAACTGTTTTTT. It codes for CASSLDRGKLFF.

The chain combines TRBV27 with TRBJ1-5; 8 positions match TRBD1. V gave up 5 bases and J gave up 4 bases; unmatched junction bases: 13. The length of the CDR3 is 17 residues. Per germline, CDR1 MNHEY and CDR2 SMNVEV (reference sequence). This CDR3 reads CASSRTGITHGNQPQHF. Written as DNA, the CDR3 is TGTGCCAGCAGTCGGACAGGGATCACCCACGGAAATCAGCCCCAGCATTTT.

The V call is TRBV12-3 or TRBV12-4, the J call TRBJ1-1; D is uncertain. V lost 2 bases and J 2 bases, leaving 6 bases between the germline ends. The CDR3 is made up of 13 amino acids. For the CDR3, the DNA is TGTGCCAGCAGTTTATCAAGAAACACTGAAGCTTTCTTT. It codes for CASSLSRNTEAFF.

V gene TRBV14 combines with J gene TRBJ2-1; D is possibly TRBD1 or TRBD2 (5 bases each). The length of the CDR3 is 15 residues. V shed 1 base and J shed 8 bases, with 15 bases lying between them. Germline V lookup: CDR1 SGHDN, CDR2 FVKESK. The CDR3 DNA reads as TGTGCCAGCAGCCAAGGCAGGGACCGTCTCGATGAGCAGTTCTTC. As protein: CASSQGRDRLDEQFF.

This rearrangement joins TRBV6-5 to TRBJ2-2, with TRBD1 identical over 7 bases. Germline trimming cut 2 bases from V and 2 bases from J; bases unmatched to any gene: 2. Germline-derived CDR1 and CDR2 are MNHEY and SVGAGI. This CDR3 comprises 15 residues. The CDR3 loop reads CASSYGTVNTGELFF. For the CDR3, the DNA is TGTGCCAGCAGTTACGGGACAGTCAACACCGGGGAGCTGTTTTTT.

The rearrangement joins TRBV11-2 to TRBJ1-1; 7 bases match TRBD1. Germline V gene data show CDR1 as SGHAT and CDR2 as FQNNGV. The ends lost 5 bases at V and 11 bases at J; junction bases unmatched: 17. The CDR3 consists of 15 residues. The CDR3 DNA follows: TGTGCCAGCAGCCCCCGCCGCGCTCGGGACAGCGAGGCTTTCTTT. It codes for CASSPRRARDSEAFF.

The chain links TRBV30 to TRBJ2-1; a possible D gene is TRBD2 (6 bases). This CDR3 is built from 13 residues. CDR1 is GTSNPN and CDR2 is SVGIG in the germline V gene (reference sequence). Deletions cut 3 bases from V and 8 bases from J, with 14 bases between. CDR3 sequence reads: CAWSLWGVDEQFF. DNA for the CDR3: TGTGCCTGGAGCCTCTGGGGGGTCGATGAGCAGTTCTTC.

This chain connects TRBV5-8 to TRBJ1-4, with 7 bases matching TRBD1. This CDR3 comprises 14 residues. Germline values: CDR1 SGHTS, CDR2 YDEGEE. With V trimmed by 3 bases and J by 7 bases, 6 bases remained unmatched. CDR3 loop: CASSSQGWTEKLFF. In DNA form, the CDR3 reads TGTGCCAGCAGCTCACAGGGGTGGACTGAAAAACTGTTTTTT.

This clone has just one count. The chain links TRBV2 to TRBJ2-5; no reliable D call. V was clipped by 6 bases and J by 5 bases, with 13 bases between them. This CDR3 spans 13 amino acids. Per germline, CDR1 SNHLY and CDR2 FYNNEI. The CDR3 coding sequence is TGTGCCAGCAGCAAAGATCCATGGGAGACCCAGTACTTC. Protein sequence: CASSKDPWETQYF.

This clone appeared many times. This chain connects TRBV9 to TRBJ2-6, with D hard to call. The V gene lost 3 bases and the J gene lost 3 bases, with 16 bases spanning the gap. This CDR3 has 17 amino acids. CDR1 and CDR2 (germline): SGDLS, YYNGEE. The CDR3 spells CASSGSLRAVGANVLTF. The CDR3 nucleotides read TGTGCCAGCAGCGGGTCACTCCGCGCCGTTGGGGCCAACGTCCTGACTTTC. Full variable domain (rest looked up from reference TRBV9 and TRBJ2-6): DSGVTQTPKHLITATGQRVTLRCSPRSGDLSVYWYQQSLDQGLQFLIQYYNGEERAKGNILERFSAQQFPDLHSELNLSSLELGDSALYFCASSGSLRAVGANVLTFGAGSRLTVL.

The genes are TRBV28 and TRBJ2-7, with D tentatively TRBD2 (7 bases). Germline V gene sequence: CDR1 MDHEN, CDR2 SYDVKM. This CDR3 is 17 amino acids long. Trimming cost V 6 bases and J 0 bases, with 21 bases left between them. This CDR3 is CASRTQRGGLLSYEQYF. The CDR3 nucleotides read TGTGCCAGCAGAACCCAAAGGGGGGGGCTTCTCTCCTACGAGCAGTACTTC.

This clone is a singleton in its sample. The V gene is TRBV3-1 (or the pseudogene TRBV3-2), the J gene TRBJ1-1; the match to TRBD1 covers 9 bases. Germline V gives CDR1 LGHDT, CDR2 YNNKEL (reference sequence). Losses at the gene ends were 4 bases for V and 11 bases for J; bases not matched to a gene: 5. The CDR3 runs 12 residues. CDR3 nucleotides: TGTGCCAGCAGCCTAGGACAGGGGTTCGCTTTCTTT. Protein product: CASSLGQGFAFF.

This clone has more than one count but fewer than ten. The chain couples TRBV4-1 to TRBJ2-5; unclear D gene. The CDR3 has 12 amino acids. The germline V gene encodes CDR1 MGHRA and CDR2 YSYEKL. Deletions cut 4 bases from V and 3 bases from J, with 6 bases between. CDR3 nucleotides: TGCGCCAGCAGCCGTCCCGAAGAGACCCAGTACTTC. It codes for CASSRPEETQYF.

The CDR3 DNA reads TGTGCCAGCAGCTTCGCAGACGCTAGGCCTCTCAGTGGCTACACCTTC. Its translation is CASSFADARPLSGYTF. This chain connects TRBV7-9 to TRBJ1-2; no firm D call. The V gene's germline CDR1 is SEHNR and CDR2 FQNEAQ (reference sequence). Trimming shortened V by 3 bases and J by 7 bases, and 21 bases separated the two germline ends. This CDR3 has 16 amino acids.